The 31 T cell receptor beta chains given below trace back to one sample, sequenced in a study of early stage breast cancer tumors. The protocol was immunoSEQ multiplex PCR, while the TCRdb copy is restricted to in-frame clones and leaves out a portion. Of tens of thousands of clones listed, 55% to 75% are singletons. What was sequenced was blood. The receptors shown here come from a person in their fifties with breast cancer.

J is TRBJ2-3 and V is TRBV11-2; 10 positions match TRBD2. The ends lost 1 base at V and 6 bases at J; junction bases unmatched: 7. Looked up from germline, CDR1 is SGHAT and CDR2 is FQNNGV. The CDR3 is made up of 16 amino acids. The CDR3 is CASSLAPAGGPDTQYF. The CDR3 coding sequence is TGTGCCAGCAGCTTAGCCCCAGCGGGAGGGCCGGATACGCAGTATTTT.

This chain connects TRBV19 to TRBJ1-3; D call uncertain. Trimming pared 3 bases from V and 0 bases from J, leaving 15 bases between. CDR1 is LNHDA and CDR2 is SQIVND in the germline V gene (reference sequence). There are 17 residues in the CDR3. CDR3 coding DNA: TGTGCCAGTAGTATTCTGCGGGGTATCAGCTCTGGAAACACCATATATTTT. Amino acids: CASSILRGISSGNTIYF.

The chain combines TRBV4-1 with TRBJ2-1, with TRBD2 matching 10 bases. Germline assignment: CDR1 MGHRA and CDR2 YSYEKL. J was trimmed by 7 bases and V by 3 bases; bases with no gene match: 9. The CDR3 covers 16 residues. The CDR3 is CASSHESSGSGNEQFF. The DNA for the CDR3 is TGCGCCAGCAGCCATGAATCTAGCGGGAGTGGGAATGAGCAGTTCTTC.

The chain links TRBV18 to TRBJ2-2; 15 positions match TRBD2. The CDR3 is 18 amino acids. Germline V gene sequence: CDR1 KGHSH, CDR2 LQKENI. The V and J ends lost 3 bases and 2 bases, in that order; junction bases with no gene match: 4. The CDR3 loop reads CASSPPGLAGGNTGELFF. Here the CDR3 DNA reads TGTGCCAGCTCACCGCCGGGACTAGCGGGAGGTAACACCGGGGAGCTGTTTTTT.

The chain carries TRBV19 and TRBJ1-5; D may be TRBD1 (5 bases). V was shortened by 7 bases and J by 2 bases, with 18 bases between the two germline ends. The CDR3 contains 16 residues. Looked up from germline, CDR1 is LNHDA and CDR2 is SQIVND (reference sequence). For the CDR3, the DNA is TGTGCCAGTACTTGGACACCTTGGCGAGGCAATCAGCCCCAGCATTTT. This codes for CASTWTPWRGNQPQHF.

About this clone itself: Other DNA sequences in the sample encode the same CDR3. This chain connects TRBV6-1 to TRBJ1-2; a weak D match, TRBD1 (5 bases). This CDR3 has 14 amino acids. Germline V CDR1 and CDR2: MNHNS, SASEGT. Trimming removed 1 base at V and 3 bases at J, with 9 bases between. CDR3 loop: CASSEVGGDYGYTF. The CDR3 coding sequence is TGTGCCAGCAGTGAAGTTGGGGGGGACTATGGCTACACCTTC.

The sample holds one count of this clone. V gene TRBV19 combines with J gene TRBJ2-5; D unclear. The CDR3 is made up of 15 amino acids. Trimming removed 3 bases at V and 5 bases at J, with 16 bases between. Germline CDR1 LNHDA, CDR2 SQIVND (reference sequence). CDR3 sequence reads: CASSMWQATRETQYF. The CDR3 bases are TGTGCCAGTAGTATGTGGCAGGCCACCCGGGAGACCCAGTACTTC.

V is TRBV9 and J is TRBJ2-7; 9 nucleotides line up with TRBD1. The V segment lost 5 bases and the J segment 5 bases; nucleotides outside the gene matches: 11. Germline V gene data show CDR1 as SGDLS and CDR2 as YYNGEE. The CDR3 loop spans 15 amino acids. The CDR3 DNA is TGTGCCAGCAGTCCCGGACAGGGGTATAGCCACGAGCAGTACTTC. Its protein is CASSPGQGYSHEQYF.

This chain connects TRBV5-6 to TRBJ2-5; possible D gene TRBD1, 6 bases. The CDR3 length is 13 residues. Per the germline V gene, CDR1 is SGHDT and CDR2 is YYEEEE. Trimming stripped 5 bases from V and 4 bases from J, with 12 bases between. The CDR3 region is CASSYVGGETQYF. The CDR3 DNA follows: TGTGCCAGCAGTTACGTAGGGGGAGAGACCCAGTACTTC.

The DNA of the CDR3 is TGTGCCAGCAGCTTAGAGCCTGGGAGTACGCAGTATTTT. Encoded protein: CASSLEPGSTQYF. The chain employs TRBV11-2 and TRBJ2-3; TRBD2 is a possible D gene (5 bases). Germline values: CDR1 SGHAT, CDR2 FQNNGV. Trimming stripped 0 bases from V and 8 bases from J, with 9 bases between. The CDR3 runs to 13 residues.

The rearrangement links TRBV5-5 to TRBJ2-1; no clear D gene. V was cut by 7 bases and J by 1 base, with 15 bases left in between. Germline V gene data show CDR1 as SGHKS and CDR2 as YYEKEE (reference sequence). This CDR3 is 15 amino acids long. The CDR3 region has the DNA TGTGCCAGCTCCGACCTAGAGGAGTCCTACAATGAGCAGTTCTTC. Residues: CASSDLEESYNEQFF.

The chain is built from TRBV6-5 and TRBJ1-2, with D possibly being TRBD1 (5 bases). Germline CDR1 and CDR2: MNHEY and SVGAGI. The CDR3 length is 15 residues. With 0 bases removed from V and 0 bases from J, the gap between germline ends came to 8 bases. This CDR3 reads CASSYSSGTNYGYTF. CDR3 sequence (DNA): TGTGCCAGCAGTTACTCGTCAGGGACTAACTATGGCTACACCTTC.

This clone was recorded only once. J is TRBJ2-1 and V is TRBV25-1, with D tentatively TRBD2 (6 bases). This CDR3 has 13 amino acids. Germline-derived CDR1 and CDR2 are MGHDK and SYGVNS. V lost 10 bases and J lost 6, with 16 bases in between. The CDR3 protein is CATGRGETNEQFF. In DNA form, the CDR3 reads TGTGCCACTGGACGCGGGGAGACCAATGAGCAGTTCTTC.

The CDR3 sequence is CASRQNPGTGYQLFF. The CDR3 DNA is TGCGCCAGCCGTCAGAACCCAGGGACAGGTTATCAGCTGTTCTTC. J is TRBJ2-1 and V is TRBV5-1; TRBD1 agrees at 8 bases. The length of the CDR3 is 15 residues. The V segment lost 7 bases and the J segment 15 bases; nucleotides outside the gene matches: 21. In germline, CDR1 is SGHRS, CDR2 YFSETQ.

V and J are TRBV6-1 and TRBJ1-1; D is undetermined. Germline CDR1 MNHNS, CDR2 SASEGT. V shed 10 bases and J shed 1 base, with 4 bases lying between them. This CDR3 contains 10 residues. CDR3 sequence reads: CAIRNTEAFF. In DNA form, the CDR3 reads TGTGCCATCCGGAACACTGAAGCTTTCTTT.

Here the CDR3 reads CASRGRVWDGYTF. CDR3 DNA: TGCGCCAGCAGGGGGAGGGTCTGGGATGGCTACACCTTC. The chain links TRBV4-1 to TRBJ1-2, with unresolved D. The CDR3 loop spans 13 amino acids. The germline gives CDR1 MGHRA, CDR2 YSYEKL. Trimming removed 6 bases at V and 6 bases at J, with 14 bases between.

This chain's CDR3 is CASSLRVSETQYF. CDR3 sequence (DNA): TGTGCCAGCAGCTTAAGAGTTTCTGAGACCCAGTACTTC. J is TRBJ2-5 and V is TRBV7-3, with D hard to call. The CDR3 extends over 13 amino acids. Looked up from germline, CDR1 is SGHTA and CDR2 is FQGTGA. V gave up 1 base and J gave up 5 bases, with 8 bases separating them.

The chain carries TRBV29-1 and TRBJ2-1; TRBD2 matches 15 bases. The CDR3 is 16 amino acids. The V gene end was trimmed by 6 bases and the J gene end by 1 base; junction bases not matched to a gene: 4. Germline CDR1 SQVTM, CDR2 ANQGSEA. CDR3 DNA: TGCAGCGTGGTGGGGACTAGCGGGGGGTCCTACAATGAGCAGTTCTTC. Translation: CSVVGTSGGSYNEQFF.

The V gene is TRBV18, the J gene TRBJ2-3, with D maybe TRBD1 (6 bases). The CDR3 is 14 residues long. Between the trimmed V and J ends, which lost 1 base and 3 bases, there was a span of 8 bases. Germline lookup yields CDR1 KGHSH and CDR2 LQKENI. CDR3 amino acids: CASSPLQGTDTQYF. CDR3 in DNA: TGTGCCAGCTCACCACTACAGGGTACAGATACGCAGTATTTT.

The rearrangement uses TRBV7-3 and TRBJ1-1; no reliable D call. Germline-derived CDR1 and CDR2 are SGHTA and FQGTGA. The CDR3 extends over 13 amino acids. The V gene lost 2 bases and the J gene lost 1 base, with 5 bases spanning the gap. The CDR3 nucleotides read TGTGCCAGCAGCTTACAGGCGAACACTGAAGCTTTCTTT. Protein product: CASSLQANTEAFF.

This clone was found once. This chain joins TRBV7-6 and TRBJ2-7, with D unresolved. This CDR3 spans 14 amino acids. The V end was cut by 1 base, the J end by 1 base, with 8 bases between. Per the germline V gene, CDR1 is SGHVS and CDR2 is FNYEAQ. This chain's CDR3 is CASSLGLQSYEQYF. The CDR3 DNA sequence: TGTGCCAGCAGCTTAGGACTCCAGTCCTACGAGCAGTACTTC.

The CDR3, as DNA: TGTGCCAGCAGGCCACAGCATTCAGGATACTATGGCTACACCTTC. Protein: CASRPQHSGYYGYTF. This chain connects TRBV6-5 to TRBJ1-2; no clear D gene. There are 15 residues in the CDR3. Per germline, CDR1 MNHEY and CDR2 SVGAGI. Trimming shortened V by 6 bases and J by 3 bases, and 17 bases separated the two germline ends.

In this sample, this clone turned up a few times. This chain links TRBV4-3 with TRBJ1-2; the D is unclear. CDR1 is LGHNA and CDR2 is YSLEER in the germline V gene. V was clipped by 0 bases and J by 2 bases, with 4 bases between them. The CDR3 has 13 residues. The CDR3 bases are TGCGCCAGCAGCCAAGACAGGAACTATGGCTACACCTTC. The encoded protein is CASSQDRNYGYTF.

This clone appeared once. The rearrangement links TRBV2 to TRBJ2-2; tentatively, D is TRBD1 (5 bases). The length of the CDR3 is 17 residues. V was pared by 5 bases and J by 0 bases, with 16 bases between. Germline V gives CDR1 SNHLY, CDR2 FYNNEI. The CDR3 loop is CASSPLGAGTNTGELFF. The CDR3 DNA is TGTGCCAGCAGTCCCTTAGGGGCAGGGACGAACACCGGGGAGCTGTTTTTT.

This clone has only a few counts. V and J are TRBV7-6 and TRBJ2-7, with TRBD1 matching 9 bases. This CDR3 has 14 amino acids. The germline gives CDR1 SGHVS, CDR2 FNYEAQ. Unmatched junction bases numbered 5, after V lost 1 base and J lost 7 bases. The DNA for the CDR3 is TGTGCCAGCAGCTTAGGCACAGGGGGCTTGGAGCAGTACGTC. Its translation is CASSLGTGGLEQYV.

This clone was seen a few times. J is TRBJ1-5 and V is TRBV30; TRBD1 matches 7 bases. This CDR3 is 16 amino acids long. V trimming: 0 bases; J trimming: 1 base; junction bases outside the gene matches: 6. Germline lookup yields CDR1 GTSNPN and CDR2 SVGIG (reference sequence). The DNA of the CDR3 is TGTGCCTGGAGTGTATTAGGGACAGCCAGCAATCAGCCCCAGCATTTT. Encoded protein: CAWSVLGTASNQPQHF.

V and J are TRBV7-2 and TRBJ2-7; maybe TRBD2 (6 bases). V was pared by 4 bases and J by 5 bases, with 18 bases between. CDR3 length: 15 residues. CDR1 and CDR2 (germline): SGHTA, FQGNSA. As DNA, the CDR3 is TGTGCCAGCAGCTCTGACGGGAGTTCGTCTCACGAGCAGTACTTC. It codes for CASSSDGSSSHEQYF.

The chain combines TRBV7-2 with TRBJ1-1; TRBD1 matches at 8 bases. The CDR3 loop spans 13 amino acids. Germline lookup yields CDR1 SGHTA and CDR2 FQGNSA. After removal of 5 bases from V and 3 bases from J, the junction contained 2 bases not matched to a gene. CDR3 DNA sequence: TGTGCCAGCAGCCCGACAGGGGACACTGAAGCTTTCTTT. This gives the protein CASSPTGDTEAFF.

The chain joins TRBV19 to TRBJ2-1; the match to TRBD2 covers 7 bases. With 2 bases clipped from V and 6 bases from J, the junction kept 10 bases outside the gene matches. CDR1 is LNHDA, CDR2 SQIVND, per germline (reference sequence). The CDR3 spans 16 residues. CDR3 sequence: CASSIIRRERFNEQFF. The CDR3 DNA sequence: TGTGCCAGTAGTATAATTCGGCGGGAGAGGTTCAATGAGCAGTTCTTC.

J is TRBJ2-7 and V is TRBV21-1; TRBD2, the table's D call, was not compared with the DNA. TRBV21-1 is a pseudogene locus. The CDR3 length is 15 residues. The CDR3 DNA reads TGTGCCAGCAGCAGCCTTGGGGGGGCGCGATGGGAGCAGTACGTC. Its translation is CASSSLGGARWEQYV.

The gene calls are TRBV11-3 and TRBJ2-7, with D possibly TRBD2 on 7 matching bases. Trimming cost V 3 bases and J 7 bases, with 16 bases left between them. Germline CDR1 is SGHNT and CDR2 is YENEEA. This CDR3 has 14 amino acids. CDR3 region: CASSFDGGRGEQYV. In DNA, the CDR3 is TGTGCCAGCAGCTTCGACGGGGGGCGCGGGGAGCAGTACGTC.